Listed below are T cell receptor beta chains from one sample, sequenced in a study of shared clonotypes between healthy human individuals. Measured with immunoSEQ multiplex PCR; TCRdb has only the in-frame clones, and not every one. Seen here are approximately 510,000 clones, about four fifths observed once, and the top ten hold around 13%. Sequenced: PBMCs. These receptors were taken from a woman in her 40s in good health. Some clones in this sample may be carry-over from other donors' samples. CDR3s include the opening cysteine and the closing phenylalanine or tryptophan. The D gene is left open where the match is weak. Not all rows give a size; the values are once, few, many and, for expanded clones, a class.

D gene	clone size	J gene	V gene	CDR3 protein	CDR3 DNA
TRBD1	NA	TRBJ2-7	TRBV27	CASSTGTGAYEQYF	TGTGCCAGCAGTACCGGGACAGGGGCCTACGAGCAGTACTTC
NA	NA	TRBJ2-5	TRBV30	CAWLRTAPGTQYF	TGTGCCTGGCTGAGGACCGCGCCCGGGACCCAGTACTTC
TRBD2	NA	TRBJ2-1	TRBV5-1	CASSSPTSDPYNEQFF	TGCGCCAGCAGCTCCCCTACTAGCGATCCCTACAATGAGCAGTTCTTC
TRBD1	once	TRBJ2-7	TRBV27	CASRLGRDRGSHEQYF	TGTGCCAGCAGGCTAGGGCGGGACAGGGGATCGCACGAGCAGTACTTC
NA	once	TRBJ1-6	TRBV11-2	CASSVEGFYSPLHF	TGTGCCAGCAGTGTTGAGGGCTTTTATTCACCCCTCCACTTT
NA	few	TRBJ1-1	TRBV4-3	CASSQDNSAGLTGGTEAFF	TGCGCCAGCAGCCAAGATAATTCGGCAGGCCTCACGGGAGGGACTGAAGCTTTCTTT
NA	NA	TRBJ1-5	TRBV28	CASSPAIGGNQPQHF	TGTGCCAGCAGTCCAGCTATAGGAGGCAATCAGCCCCAGCATTTT
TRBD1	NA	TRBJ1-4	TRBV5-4	CASSGTRGQDEKLFF	TGTGCCAGCAGCGGGACCAGGGGGCAGGATGAAAAACTGTTTTTT
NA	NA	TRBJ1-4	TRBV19	CASSVKSGEKLFF	TGTGCCAGTAGTGTTAAGTCGGGTGAAAAACTGTTTTTT
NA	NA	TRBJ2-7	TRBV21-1	CASSTRQGPYEQYF	TGTGCCAGCAGCACTAGACAGGGACCCTACGAGCAGTACTTC
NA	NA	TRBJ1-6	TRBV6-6	CASSYSIGGSPLHF	TGTGCCAGCAGTTACTCGATCGGGGGCTCACCCCTCCACTTT
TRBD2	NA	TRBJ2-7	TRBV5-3	CARSLRWEGEARSYEQYF	TGTGCCAGAAGCTTAAGGTGGGAGGGAGAGGCGCGGTCCTACGAGCAGTACTTC
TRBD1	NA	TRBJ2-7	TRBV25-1	CASSGLTGVNEQYF	TGTGCCAGCAGTGGGCTGACAGGGGTCAACGAGCAGTACTTC
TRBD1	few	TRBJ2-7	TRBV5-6	CASSSWGQGYEQYF	TGTGCCAGCAGCTCGTGGGGACAGGGCTACGAGCAGTACTTC
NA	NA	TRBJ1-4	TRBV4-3	CASSQALGRTNEKLFF	TGCGCCAGCAGCCAAGCCCTTGGGCGAACTAATGAAAAACTGTTTTTT
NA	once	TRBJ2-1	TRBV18	CASSDLKRGYNEQFF	TGTGCCAGCTCAGATTTGAAACGGGGCTACAATGAGCAGTTCTTC
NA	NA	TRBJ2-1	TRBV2	CAPEVSGYRYNEQFF	TGTGCCCCGGAGGTTAGCGGCTATCGTTACAATGAGCAGTTCTTC
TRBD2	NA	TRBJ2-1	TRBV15	CATSPTSAGGNEQFF	TGTGCCACCAGCCCGACCTCAGCGGGGGGCAATGAGCAGTTCTTC
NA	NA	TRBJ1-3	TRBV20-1	CSAPTGNTIYF	TGCAGTGCGCCTACTGGAAACACCATATATTTT
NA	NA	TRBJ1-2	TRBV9	CASSVAMGFGYTF	TGTGCCAGCAGCGTAGCTATGGGGTTTGGCTACACCTTC
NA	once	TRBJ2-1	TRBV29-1	CSVDLKGGDEQFF	TGCAGCGTTGACCTCAAAGGCGGTGATGAGCAGTTCTTC
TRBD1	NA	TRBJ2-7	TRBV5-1	CASSGTGLYEQYF	TGCGCCAGCAGCGGGACAGGGTTGTACGAGCAGTACTTC
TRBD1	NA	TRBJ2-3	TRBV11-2	CASSLRRAGGVTDTQYF	TGTGCCAGCAGCTTAAGGAGGGCAGGGGGCGTCACAGATACGCAGTATTTT
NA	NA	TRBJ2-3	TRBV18	CASSRSGPGGTDTQYF	TGTGCCAGCTCACGATCGGGACCCGGGGGCACAGATACGCAGTATTTT
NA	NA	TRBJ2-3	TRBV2	CASRTGYTDTQYF	TGTGCCAGTCGAACAGGGTACACAGATACGCAGTATTTT
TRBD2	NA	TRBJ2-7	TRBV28	CASRLQREERDYEQYF	TGTGCCAGCAGGCTACAGCGGGAGGAGCGAGACTACGAGCAGTACTTC
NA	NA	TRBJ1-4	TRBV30	CAWKWGSGEKLFF	TGTGCCTGGAAGTGGGGGAGCGGCGAAAAACTGTTTTTT
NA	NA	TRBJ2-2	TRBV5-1	CASSLGRAAGELFF	TGCGCCAGCAGCTTGGGTAGGGCCGCCGGGGAGCTGTTTTTT
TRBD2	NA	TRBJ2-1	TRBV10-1	CASSESGGYEQFF	TGCGCCAGCAGTGAGTCGGGAGGGTATGAGCAGTTCTTC
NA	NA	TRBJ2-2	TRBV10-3	CATRTGRAGELFF	TGTGCCACCAGGACAGGGAGGGCCGGGGAGCTGTTTTTT
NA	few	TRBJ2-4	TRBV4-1	CASSRTRIDIQYF	TGCGCCAGCAGCCGAACAAGGATTGACATTCAGTACTTC
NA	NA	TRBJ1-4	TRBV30	CAWSWNANEKLFF	TGTGCCTGGAGTTGGAACGCTAATGAAAAACTGTTTTTT
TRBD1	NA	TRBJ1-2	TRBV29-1	CSVVQGGNYGYTF	TGCAGCGTTGTGCAGGGGGGTAACTATGGCTACACCTTC
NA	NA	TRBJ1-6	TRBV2	CASSGTDYSPLHF	TGTGCCAGCAGCGGGACTGATTATTCACCCCTCCACTTT
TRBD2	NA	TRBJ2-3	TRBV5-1	CASSYKTPGLAGWDTQYF	TGCGCCAGCAGCTACAAGACCCCTGGACTAGCGGGTTGGGATACGCAGTATTTT
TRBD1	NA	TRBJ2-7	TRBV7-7	CASSLDRGYEQYF	TGTGCTAGCAGCTTAGACAGGGGATACGAGCAGTACTTC
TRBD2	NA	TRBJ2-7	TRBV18	CASSSPGLAGGHEQYF	TGTGCCAGCTCATCGCCGGGACTAGCGGGAGGCCACGAGCAGTACTTC
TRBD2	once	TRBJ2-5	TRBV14	CASSPTSGIPWGTQYF	TGTGCCAGCAGCCCTACTAGCGGGATCCCTTGGGGGACCCAGTACTTC